The T cell receptor beta chain described here comes from a study of Graves' ophthalmopathy and Graves' hyperthyroidism. Study background: The blood sample was drawn at first diagnosis and before any treatment.

Study-level findings and limits: Most clonotypes expanded in thyroid above 0.001 frequency were present in blood too.

None of the included patients had other autoimmune diseases, uncontrolled infections, pregnancy or lactation, as these led to exclusion. Out of around 9.7 ml of fresh peripheral blood, PBMCs were obtained. The CDR3 consists of 15 residues. V was pared by 7 bases and J by 2 bases, with 17 bases between. From germline, CDR1 is MNHNS and CDR2 SASEGT. The sample holds many counts of this clonotype. Its target is unknown. From RNA, the CDR3 regions of TCR beta chains were amplified and sequenced. An initial RT-PCR round employing HTBI primers preceded a second-round multiplex PCR. MiXCR, applied by TCRdb to the multiplex PCR reads, yields one record per CDR3 protein. The table has nearly 400,000 distinct CDR3 sequences, 18% seen once.

The chain links TRBV6-1 to TRBJ1-1, with D perhaps TRBD1 (5 bases). This receptor was obtained from a woman between 18 and 30 years old with Graves' ophthalmopathy. The source material was peripheral blood. The CDR3 loop reads CASTPPGRTNTEAFF. CDR3 in DNA: TGTGCCAGCACCCCCCCGGGACGGACAAACACTGAAGCTTTCTTT.